This TCR beta chain was profiled in a study of graft-versus-host responses after intestinal transplantation. CDR1 and CDR2 from the germline V gene are MNHEY and SMNVEV (reference sequence). The V and J ends lost 4 bases and 3 bases respectively, with 7 bases between them. The CDR3 extends over 12 amino acids. Comment on this clone: No antigen is known for it.

Using immunoSEQ multiplex PCR, the repertoire was profiled, and TCRdb retains in-frame clones only, with some absent. The sample carries 90,000 to 130,000 clones, just over 90% recorded once. The V and J genes are TRBV27 and TRBJ2-7; no reliable D call. This sequence was found in a human donor who received an intestinal transplant. The material sequenced was unstimulated CD8+ T cells sorted from spleen or lymph node cells, taken before intestinal transplant. The CDR3 loop is CASSSGRYEQYF. In DNA form, the CDR3 reads TGTGCCAGCAGTTCGGGTCGCTACGAGCAGTACTTC.